Given below is one T cell receptor (beta chain) in context. Its cognate antigen is unknown. The data were obtained in a study of cytomegalovirus exposure and HLA in healthy donors. The CDR3 sequence is 16 residues long. The V and J ends lost 3 bases and 8 bases, in that order; junction bases with no gene match: 11. CDR1 SGDLS and CDR2 YYNGEE come from the germline V gene. The study ran its PCR with 60 Vbeta and 13 Jbeta primers. The method was immunoSEQ multiplex PCR; TCRdb's version includes in-frame clones alone and lacks a portion of them. The repertoire holds approximately 200,000 clones, with roughly 80% as singletons. The study's findings and limits: Associated with cytomegalovirus, according to the listing, were about 160 TCR beta chains. In a later analysis, at a false discovery rate of 0.05, roughly 17,000 TCR beta sequences matched HLA alleles. CMV serostatus was the sole immune exposure information available. An Asian-associated ancestry cluster reportedly showed fewer N-insertions than the approximately 700-donor mean in a later analysis.

The chain has TRBV9 and TRBJ2-1; 10 nucleotides agree with TRBD1. Sequenced input: PBMCs. The sequence was obtained from a woman aged 18-29 years in good health and CMV-seronegative. The CDR3 DNA reads TGTGCCAGCAGCGCGTTACCGGGACAGGGGAGATATGAGCAGTTCTTC. Amino acids: CASSALPGQGRYEQFF.